These 10 T cell receptor beta chains were all obtained from the same sample, sequenced in a study of cytomegalovirus exposure and HLA in healthy donors. PCR amplification relied on 60 Vbeta primers (plus 13 Jbeta primers). Repertoires were generated with immunoSEQ multiplex PCR, while TCRdb's copy carries only in-frame clones and drops some. Of about 130,000 clones listed, more than 65% are singletons. The sequenced sample consisted of PBMCs. All receptors derive from a male donor in good health and CMV-seropositive.

Regarding this clone: One end of the junction is discordant with germline, which a read error may explain. The V and J genes are TRBV6-5 and TRBJ2-2; 8 bases fit TRBD1. The germline gives CDR1 MNHEY, CDR2 SVGAGI. The CDR3 is 15 amino acids. CDR3 bases: TGTACCAGCAGTTACCCTGGGACAGGCACCGGGGAGCTGTTTTTT. Protein: CTSSYPGTGTGELFF.

The genes are TRBV19 and TRBJ2-3; 9 nucleotides agree with TRBD1. With 6 bases clipped from V and 2 bases from J, the junction kept 9 bases outside the gene matches. This CDR3 region has 16 residues. Germline lookup yields CDR1 LNHDA and CDR2 SQIVND (reference sequence). For the CDR3, the DNA is TGTGCCAGTAGCCGACGACAGGGGGGGTTCACAGATACGCAGTATTTT. It encodes CASSRRQGGFTDTQYF.

J is TRBJ2-5 and V is TRBV29-1, with D perhaps matching TRBD2 (5 bases). CDR1 SQVTM and CDR2 ANQGSEA come from the germline V gene. Trimming removed 3 bases from V and 11 bases from J, with 16 bases in between. This CDR3 is built from 12 residues. This CDR3 reads CSVDGGSAGQYF. The CDR3, as DNA: TGCAGCGTTGACGGTGGGAGCGCCGGACAGTACTTC.

The rearrangement links TRBV6-5 to TRBJ1-2; the match to TRBD1 covers 8 bases. This CDR3 is built from 13 residues. The V gene's germline CDR1 is MNHEY and CDR2 SVGAGI. Trimming at V came to 5 bases and at J to 8 bases, leaving 7 bases not matched to a gene. The CDR3 spells CASSPPGGWGYTF. The CDR3 region has the DNA TGTGCCAGCAGTCCGCCAGGGGGCTGGGGCTACACCTTC.

This clone has only one observation. The V call is TRBV12-5, the J call TRBJ1-3; D gene unclear. The CDR3 runs to 13 residues. The germline V gene encodes CDR1 LGHNT and CDR2 FRNRAP. With 7 bases removed from V and 3 bases from J, the gap between germline ends came to 10 bases. In DNA form, the CDR3 reads TGTGCTAGTGCCCCGGGAAGTGGAAACACCATATATTTT. Amino acid sequence: CASAPGSGNTIYF.

The chain is built from TRBV4-2 and TRBJ2-3; D gene ambiguous. Trimming removed 0 bases from V and 11 bases from J, with 24 bases in between. The CDR3 is 17 amino acids. Germline V gene data show CDR1 as LGHNA and CDR2 as YNFKEQ. CDR3 residues: CASSQDGGIPGPYMQYF. In DNA, the CDR3 is TGTGCCAGCAGCCAAGATGGTGGCATCCCTGGGCCATATATGCAGTATTTT.

The chain uses TRBV30 and TRBJ1-3; D is unresolved. Trimming took off 3 bases at V and 0 bases at J, with 6 bases between the two ends. Looked up from germline, CDR1 is GTSNPN and CDR2 is SVGIG (reference sequence). CDR3 length equals 13 residues. DNA of the CDR3: TGTGCCTGGAGGACATTCTCTGGAAACACCATATATTTT. This encodes CAWRTFSGNTIYF.

DNA of the CDR3: TGTGCCAGCAGCATTAGCGGTTTAGGAGTGGCTGAGCAGTTCTTC. Amino acid sequence: CASSISGLGVAEQFF. The chain couples TRBV7-3 to TRBJ2-1, with D possibly TRBD2 on 6 matching bases. The CDR3 covers 15 residues. The germline V and J ends were trimmed by 5 bases and 9 bases, with 20 bases remaining between them. Germline V CDR1 and CDR2: SGHTA, FQGTGA.

The chain combines TRBV19 with TRBJ1-2, with 10 bases lining up with TRBD1. V shed 7 bases and J 8 bases; nucleotides not matched to a gene: 16. The germline gives CDR1 LNHDA, CDR2 SQIVND (reference sequence). The CDR3 is 16 residues long. For the CDR3, the DNA is TGTGCCAGTACCCCATGGGGGGCGGACAGGGGGAGCGGCTACACCTTC. Translation: CASTPWGADRGSGYTF.

Only a few counts were recorded for this clone. The chain carries TRBV5-1 and TRBJ2-1; 8 bases are a match to TRBD2. CDR3 size: 15 residues. V was clipped by 0 bases and J by 2 bases; unmatched bases: 1. Germline-derived CDR1 and CDR2 are SGHRS and YFSETQ. The CDR3 sequence is CASSLGLATYNEQFF. DNA of the CDR3: TGCGCCAGCAGCTTGGGACTAGCGACCTACAATGAGCAGTTCTTC.